The clone carrying this T cell receptor beta chain was seen many times. Assay used: immunoSEQ multiplex PCR; TCRdb lists only in-frame clones, some missing. The profile shows some 290,000 clones, roughly 88% of them singletons. This sample is part of a study of cytomegalovirus exposure and HLA in healthy donors. Germline V gene lookup returns CDR1 MNHNS and CDR2 SASEGT. Unmatched junction bases numbered 8, after V lost 4 bases and J lost 2 bases. CDR3 length: 15 residues. Sequencing was carried out using PBMCs. This clonotype was obtained from a man in his thirties or forties in good health and CMV-seronegative. The chain joins TRBV6-1 to TRBJ2-7, with 7 bases lining up with TRBD1. The CDR3 region has the DNA TGTGCCAGCAGTGTAACAGCAGGGGGAACCTACGAGCAGTACTTC. Protein product: CASSVTAGGTYEQYF.